Listed here is a single T cell receptor (beta chain). The data derive from a study of blood T cell repertoires in COVID-19. Study context: Samples taken during acute and convalescent COVID-19 were collected in the United States, Italy and Spain. Sources were T cells, B-cell-depleted T cells, or PBMCs; the material itself was cDNA or gDNA.

Looked up from germline, CDR1 is GTSNPN and CDR2 is SVGIG (reference sequence). V was clipped by 1 base and J by 0 bases, with 9 bases between them. The CDR3 runs 14 residues. In the original processing: Reference gene primer amplification yielded estimated nucleated cell counts. Produced via immunoSEQ multiplex PCR; TCRdb's table is partial and in-frame only. For V, J and clone size, that table is used; D and trimming come from the DNA. The sample has around 90,000 clones, 80% seen once. The rearrangement joins TRBV30 to TRBJ1-1; D remains unclear. The sequence derives from a human donor in a cohort sampled during active COVID-19. Sequenced input: peripheral blood. CDR3 protein: CAWSGALMNTEAFF. The CDR3 DNA reads as TGTGCCTGGAGTGGGGCCCTCATGAACACTGAAGCTTTCTTT.